The 14 T cell receptor beta chains in this list originate from one sample, sequenced in a study of blood T cell repertoires in COVID-19. TCRdb's table, derived via immunoSEQ multiplex PCR, lists solely in-frame clones and lacks some. Here the sample spans around 72,000 clones, 65% to 85% being singletons. The sample comprised peripheral blood. All receptors derive from a woman between 55 and 75 years old with acute or convalescent COVID-19.

The V and J genes are TRBV7-9 and TRBJ1-2, with D possibly being TRBD1 (5 bases). V shed 0 bases and J shed 4 bases, with 12 bases lying between them. The CDR3 has 15 amino acids. Germline CDR1 reads SEHNR; CDR2 reads FQNEAQ (reference sequence). CDR3 residues: CASSLAQGKSYGYTF. The DNA for the CDR3 is TGTGCCAGCAGCTTAGCCCAGGGAAAAAGCTATGGCTACACCTTC.

This chain connects TRBV5-1 to TRBJ2-1; 8 bases are shared with TRBD1. Germline loops: CDR1 SGHRS, CDR2 YFSETQ. The trim removed 4 bases at V and 9 bases at J, leaving 6 bases unmatched. The CDR3 covers 13 residues. This chain's CDR3 is CASSIGQGGEQFF. For the CDR3, the DNA is TGCGCCAGCAGCATAGGACAGGGCGGTGAGCAGTTCTTC.

The genes are TRBV5-6 and TRBJ1-3; no definite D call. The CDR3 loop spans 13 amino acids. The germline V gene encodes CDR1 SGHDT and CDR2 YYEEEE. The V end was cut by 4 bases, the J end by 8 bases, with 13 bases between. CDR3: CASSLVGRYTIYF. CDR3 nucleotide sequence: TGTGCCAGCAGCCTTGTGGGGAGGTACACCATATATTTT.

The chain carries TRBV11-2 and TRBJ2-3; TRBD1 might be the D (6 bases). Between the trimmed V and J ends, which lost 4 bases and 7 bases, there was a span of 9 bases. The germline CDR1 and CDR2 sequences are SGHAT and FQNNGV. This CDR3 is 12 amino acids long. DNA for the CDR3: TGTGCCAGCAGCTACGGGACACATACGCAGTATTTT. Translation: CASSYGTHTQYF. The full variable domain, completed using reference TRBV11-2 and TRBJ2-3, is EAGVAQSPRYKIIEKRQSVAFWCNPISGHATLYWYQQILGQGPKLLIQFQNNGVVDDSQLPKDRFSAERLKGVDSTLKIQPAKLEDSAVYLCASSYGTHTQYFGPGTRLTVL.

The chain couples TRBV5-1 to TRBJ1-1; TRBD1 might be the D (5 bases). The ends were cut back, 5 bases at V and 3 bases at J, with 8 bases in the middle. From germline, CDR1 is SGHRS and CDR2 YFSETQ. The CDR3 length is 12 residues. The CDR3, as DNA: TGCGCCAGCAGTACGGGGGACACTGAAGCTTTCTTT. Residues: CASSTGDTEAFF.

This rearrangement joins TRBV11-2 to TRBJ2-7, with 10 bases that match TRBD1. In germline, CDR1 is SGHAT, CDR2 FQNNGV. The CDR3 totals 15 residues. Germline trimming cut 5 bases from V and 6 bases from J; bases unmatched to any gene: 10. The CDR3 protein is CASSATGTGVSEQYF. The CDR3 DNA reads TGTGCCAGCAGCGCCACCGGGACAGGGGTTTCCGAGCAGTACTTC.

As for this clone: The junction departs from the called germline gene at one end, perhaps through a read error. Other DNA sequences in the sample encode the same CDR3. The CDR3 coding sequence is TGTGCCAGCAGCTTAAGCCCTAGGACAGGGGAGCAATACTTC. It is translated as CASSLSPRTGEQYF. This chain connects TRBV7-3 to TRBJ2-7, with 9 bases lining up with TRBD1. The germline V gene encodes CDR1 SGHTA and CDR2 FQGTGA. This CDR3 is built from 14 residues.

This clone was observed a single time. This rearrangement joins TRBV6-6 to TRBJ1-5, with unresolved D. Germline V gives CDR1 MNHNY, CDR2 SVGAGI (reference sequence). The CDR3 extends over 16 amino acids. V shed 7 bases and J shed 0 bases, with 16 bases lying between them. The CDR3 coding sequence is TGTGCCAGCACCCCCCACGGAGGATTTAGCAATCAGCCCCAGCATTTT. Protein: CASTPHGGFSNQPQHF.

The V call is TRBV12-2, the J call TRBJ1-5; the listed D gene, TRBD1, was not tested against the DNA. TRBV12-2 is noted as a pseudogene. The CDR3 runs 15 residues. The CDR3 DNA follows: TGTGCAAGTCGCCTCGACAGGGGAGCATCTCAGCCCCAGCATTTT. Translation: CASRLDRGASQPQHF.

Remarks on this clone: The sample holds other DNA sequences that translate to the same CDR3. This sequence joins TRBV7-9 and TRBJ1-1, with a weak D call TRBD1 (6 bases). The CDR3 extends over 11 amino acids. CDR1 and CDR2 from the germline V gene are SEHNR and FQNEAQ (reference sequence). Between the trimmed V and J ends, which lost 5 bases and 11 bases, there was a span of 12 bases. This CDR3 is CASSKDSSAFF. CDR3 nucleotide sequence: TGTGCCAGCAGCAAGGACAGTAGCGCTTTCTTT.

The rearrangement uses TRBV29-1 and TRBJ1-1; D possibly corresponds to TRBD1 (6 bases). The CDR3 length is 12 residues. CDR1 and CDR2 (germline): SQVTM, ANQGSEA. Trimming took off 1 base at V and 11 bases at J, with 14 bases between the two ends. The CDR3 coding sequence is TGCAGCGTTGAAGGGACAGTGGGGGATGCTTTCTTT. Translation gives CSVEGTVGDAFF.

The CDR3 loop reads CASGTGLAGTSSQYF. The CDR3 nucleotides are TGTGCCAGCGGGACAGGACTAGCGGGGACGAGTAGCCAGTACTTC. The rearrangement uses TRBV6-5 and TRBJ2-5; the match to TRBD2 covers 12 bases. This CDR3 comprises 15 residues. Germline CDR1 and CDR2: MNHEY and SVGAGI. J gave up 10 bases and V 8 bases, and 14 bases lay outside the gene matches.

The rearrangement links TRBV9 to TRBJ2-7; 10 bases are a match to TRBD1. The CDR3 has 14 residues. Germline CDR1 reads SGDLS; CDR2 reads YYNGEE. V lost 2 bases to trimming and J lost 4 bases; unmatched junction nucleotides: 3. The CDR3 spells CASSVEGQGYEQYF. The CDR3 nucleotides read TGTGCCAGCAGCGTGGAGGGACAGGGGTACGAGCAGTACTTC.

The V call is TRBV11-2, the J call TRBJ2-3, with D perhaps TRBD2 (7 bases). Trimming took off 2 bases at V and 7 bases at J, with 22 bases between the two ends. The length of the CDR3 is 17 residues. Germline CDR1 and CDR2: SGHAT and FQNNGV. The CDR3 nucleotides are TGTGCCAGCAGCTTATACGTGGGGGGGCCCGGTGCGTATACGCAGTATTTT. Translated: CASSLYVGGPGAYTQYF.